This T cell receptor (beta chain) was sequenced for a study of graft-versus-host responses after intestinal transplantation. Study details: Transplantation in recipients was multivisceral, liver-intestinal, or isolated intestinal. Anti-thymocyte globulin induction, then tacrolimus and steroids for around 3 years, went to all recipients. Study-level findings and limits: GvH clones were identified in recipient marrow, with some first appearing in ileum or blood. High graft-versus-host to host-versus-graft T cell clonal ratios marked allografts of patients with graft-donor macrochimerism.

The assay was immunoSEQ multiplex PCR, and TCRdb's table has in-frame clones only and misses some. The sample records tens of thousands of clones, around 80% being singletons. To note about this clone: Its antigen remains unidentified.

The V gene lost 4 bases and the J gene lost 1 base, with 20 bases spanning the gap. The CDR3 extends over 17 amino acids. Germline-derived CDR1 and CDR2 are SGHDT and YYEEEE. The sample consisted of unstimulated CD8+ T cells sorted from spleen or lymph node cells, taken before transplant. The chain is built from TRBV5-6 and TRBJ1-1; a weak D match, TRBD1 (5 bases). This sequence originates from a human donor who was the organ donor for an intestinal transplant. As DNA, the CDR3 is TGTGCCAGCAGCCACTGGGGGTTGCCAGGGACGAACACTGAAGCTTTCTTT. Its translation: CASSHWGLPGTNTEAFF.